The 24 T cell receptor beta chains below were found in one sample sequenced in a study of T cell responses to AZD1222 COVID-19 vaccine. Measured with immunoSEQ multiplex PCR; TCRdb has only the in-frame clones, and not every one. The sample lists approximately 110,000 clones; 88% were seen once. The material was peripheral blood, obtained 28 days after the second AZD1222 dose. These receptors originate from an adult who received the AZD1222 COVID-19 vaccine.

The rearrangement joins TRBV18 to TRBJ1-4; no clear D gene. Germline V gene sequence: CDR1 KGHSH, CDR2 LQKENI. V was trimmed by 1 base and J by 0 bases, leaving 12 bases between them. This CDR3 has 17 amino acids. CDR3 region: CASSPRQDAATNEKLFF. For the CDR3, the DNA is TGTGCCAGCTCACCACGCCAGGACGCTGCAACTAATGAAAAACTGTTTTTT.

The chain links TRBV13 to TRBJ1-6; TRBD1 is a possible D gene (6 bases). V was clipped by 0 bases and J by 7 bases, with 10 bases between them. From germline, CDR1 is PRHDT and CDR2 FYEKMQ (reference sequence). The CDR3 is made up of 15 amino acids. In DNA, the CDR3 is TGTGCCAGCAGCTTAGGTGGGGGCCTCAATTCACCCCTCCACTTT. As protein: CASSLGGGLNSPLHF.

This sequence joins TRBV5-1 and TRBJ2-6, with 8 nucleotides matching TRBD1. This CDR3 contains 17 residues. J gave up 4 bases and V 0 bases, and 6 bases lay outside the gene matches. Germline-derived CDR1 and CDR2 are SGHRS and YFSETQ. CDR3 loop: CASSLDHQGAGANVLTF. For the CDR3, the DNA is TGCGCCAGCAGCTTGGATCACCAGGGGGCCGGGGCCAACGTCCTGACTTTC.

The rearrangement links TRBV7-8 to TRBJ1-5; D might be TRBD1 (5 bases). Germline-derived CDR1 and CDR2 are SGHVS and FQNEAQ. The V gene lost 0 bases and the J gene lost 1 base, with 7 bases spanning the gap. The length of the CDR3 is 15 residues. CDR3 nucleotide sequence: TGTGCCAGCAGCTTAGCGAAGGGGAGCAATCAGCCCCAGCATTTT. Amino acid sequence: CASSLAKGSNQPQHF.

J is TRBJ2-5 and V is TRBV19; D gene unclear. The germline V gene encodes CDR1 LNHDA and CDR2 SQIVND (reference sequence). The ends were cut back, 4 bases at V and 4 bases at J, with 19 bases in the middle. This CDR3 is built from 16 residues. For the CDR3, the DNA is TGTGCCAGTAGTACCGGCGCTCTGGGGTCTGGAGAGACCCAGTACTTC. Its translation is CASSTGALGSGETQYF.

The genes are TRBV18 and TRBJ2-1, with 7 bases fitting TRBD2. This CDR3 comprises 16 residues. In germline, CDR1 is KGHSH, CDR2 LQKENI. The trim removed 3 bases at V and 4 bases at J, leaving 9 bases unmatched. CDR3 loop: CASSPTLVGGYNEQFF. The DNA of the CDR3 is TGTGCCAGCTCACCCACCCTTGTCGGGGGGTACAATGAGCAGTTCTTC.

This clone was detected once. CDR3 loop: CASSRGVDQPQHF. In nucleotides, the CDR3 is TGTGCCAGCAGCAGGGGGGTCGATCAGCCCCAGCATTTT. V gene TRBV7-9 combines with J gene TRBJ1-5; weak D call: TRBD1 (6 bases). The germline V gene has CDR1 SEHNR and CDR2 FQNEAQ (reference sequence). With 5 bases removed from V and 5 bases from J, the gap between germline ends came to 10 bases. The CDR3 length is 13 residues.

V and J are TRBV28 and TRBJ2-1; possibly TRBD1 for D (6 bases). The germline V and J ends were trimmed by 6 bases and 12 bases, with 15 bases remaining between them. This CDR3 has 12 amino acids. Germline V CDR1 and CDR2: MDHEN, SYDVKM. In DNA, the CDR3 is TGTGCCAGCAGCCAGACACAGGGTTCGCAGTTCTTC. Its protein is CASSQTQGSQFF.

The rearrangement joins TRBV7-8 to TRBJ2-1; D gene unclear. This CDR3 contains 15 residues. Germline assignment: CDR1 SGHVS and CDR2 FQNEAQ. With 0 bases removed from V and 1 base from J, the gap between germline ends came to 7 bases. The CDR3: CASSLARASYNEQFF. In DNA form, the CDR3 reads TGTGCCAGCAGCTTAGCTAGGGCTTCCTACAATGAGCAGTTCTTC.

The chain couples TRBV28 to TRBJ2-1; D is uncertain. Germline CDR1 reads MDHEN; CDR2 reads SYDVKM. With 4 bases removed from V and 6 bases from J, the gap between germline ends came to 7 bases. The CDR3 runs to 12 residues. Here the CDR3 reads CASSSVSNEQFF. The CDR3 DNA follows: TGTGCCAGCAGTTCGGTTTCCAATGAGCAGTTCTTC.

The gene calls are TRBV28 and TRBJ1-6; D gene ambiguous. V was cut by 5 bases and J by 13 bases, with 9 bases left in between. The CDR3 is 11 amino acids. The germline V gene has CDR1 MDHEN and CDR2 SYDVKM. CDR3 amino acids: CASSGRQPLHF. The CDR3 DNA reads as TGTGCCAGCAGTGGTCGGCAGCCCCTCCACTTT.

CDR3 region: CASKGGSGQPQHF. CDR3 bases: TGTGCCAGCAAAGGGGGATCGGGTCAGCCCCAGCATTTT. The chain couples TRBV6-5 to TRBJ1-5; perhaps TRBD1 as D (6 bases). The V end lost 7 bases, the J end lost 6 bases, and 13 bases lay between the germline ends. The CDR3 spans 13 residues. CDR1 and CDR2 (germline): MNHEY, SVGAGI.

The chain links TRBV6-1 to TRBJ2-7; 7 bases are shared with TRBD1. Trimming at V came to 2 bases and at J to 5 bases, leaving 6 bases not matched to a gene. This CDR3 is 14 amino acids long. The germline CDR1 and CDR2 sequences are MNHNS and SASEGT. In DNA, the CDR3 is TGTGCCAGCAGTGAACCTTACAGGGGCGACGAGCAGTACTTC. Translation: CASSEPYRGDEQYF.

V is TRBV7-2 and J is TRBJ2-3; D possibly matches TRBD1 or TRBD2 (6 bases each). Germline V gene data show CDR1 as SGHTA and CDR2 as FQGNSA. V lost 5 bases and J lost 0, with 15 bases in between. The CDR3 extends over 16 amino acids. CDR3 DNA sequence: TGTGCCAGCAGCCAGAGACGAGGGGGGAGCACAGATACGCAGTATTTT. This translates into CASSQRRGGSTDTQYF.

V usage is TRBV10-1 and J usage is TRBJ1-5; no firm D call. The germline gives CDR1 WNHNN, CDR2 SYGVQD (reference sequence). This CDR3 is 15 amino acids long. V lost 4 bases, J lost 0 bases, and 10 bases lay in between. DNA for the CDR3: TGCGCCAGCAGTGCTTTGGGTTATAGCAATCAGCCCCAGCATTTT. Translated, it gives CASSALGYSNQPQHF.

This clone was seen only once. The rearrangement links TRBV2 to TRBJ1-2, with D possibly being TRBD1 (6 bases). Trimming stripped 4 bases from V and 4 bases from J, with 16 bases between. This CDR3 is 15 amino acids long. Germline CDR1 and CDR2: SNHLY and FYNNEI. The CDR3 sequence is CASSAQQGRSYGYTF. The CDR3 bases are TGTGCCAGCAGTGCCCAACAGGGCCGATCCTATGGCTACACCTTC.

The CDR3 bases are TGTGCCAGCAGCCCTGGACTAGCGGGCGATACGCAGTATTTT. Translation gives CASSPGLAGDTQYF. The V call is TRBV7-2, the J call TRBJ2-3; 11 bases line up with TRBD2. Germline CDR1 reads SGHTA; CDR2 reads FQGNSA. This CDR3 region has 14 residues. V trimming: 5 bases; J trimming: 6 bases; junction bases outside the gene matches: 4. The full variable domain, in which reference TRBV7-2 and TRBJ2-3 provide the parts outside the CDR3, is GAGVSQSPSNKVTEKGKDVELRCDPISGHTALYWYRQSLGQGLEFLIYFQGNSAPDKSGLPSDRFSAERTGGSVSTLTIQRTQQEDSAVYLCASSPGLAGDTQYFGPGTRLTVL.

The rearrangement joins TRBV12-5 to TRBJ2-5; 7 bases align to TRBD2. The CDR3 has 14 amino acids. Germline V gene sequence: CDR1 LGHNT, CDR2 FRNRAP. Germline trimming cut 1 base from V and 5 bases from J; bases unmatched to any gene: 4. The DNA of the CDR3 is TGTGCTAGTGGTTTGGGTACTAGCGTGGAGACCCAGTACTTC. This sequence encodes CASGLGTSVETQYF.

The chain combines TRBV19 with TRBJ1-1, with 10 positions matching TRBD1. The CDR3 covers 16 residues. Germline lookup yields CDR1 LNHDA and CDR2 SQIVND (reference sequence). The trim removed 5 bases at V and 4 bases at J, leaving 10 bases unmatched. The CDR3 nucleotides are TGTGCCAGTAGTCCGGGGACAGGGGCAGGGGTCACTGAAGCTTTCTTT. Translating it yields CASSPGTGAGVTEAFF.

The sample holds many counts of this clone. This sequence joins TRBV7-9 and TRBJ1-1; 8 nucleotides agree with TRBD1. In germline, CDR1 is SEHNR, CDR2 FQNEAQ (reference sequence). The trim removed 5 bases at V and 0 bases at J, leaving 5 bases unmatched. The CDR3 sequence is 15 residues long. CDR3: CASSPWTGLNTEAFF. The CDR3 coding sequence is TGTGCCAGCAGCCCTTGGACAGGGCTGAACACTGAAGCTTTCTTT.

The sample holds one count of this clone. The gene calls are TRBV27 and TRBJ1-5, with 7 bases fitting TRBD1. The CDR3 covers 13 residues. Germline CDR1 MNHEY, CDR2 SMNVEV (reference sequence). V gave up 6 bases and J gave up 6 bases; unmatched junction bases: 5. The CDR3 loop reads CASRDRIIQPQHF. The CDR3 DNA reads TGTGCCAGCAGGGACAGGATCATTCAGCCCCAGCATTTT.

The chain carries TRBV3-1 (or the pseudogene TRBV3-2) and TRBJ1-2, with a tentative D call TRBD1 (5 bases). CDR3 length equals 15 residues. Germline CDR1 reads LGHDT; CDR2 reads YNNKEL (reference sequence). V shed 0 bases and J shed 8 bases, with 16 bases lying between them. The CDR3 is CASSQEGRGARGYTF. The CDR3 region has the DNA TGTGCCAGCAGCCAAGAAGGGCGAGGGGCGCGGGGCTACACCTTC.

The chain has TRBV13 and TRBJ1-3; no clear D gene. CDR3 length equals 13 residues. Trimming shortened V by 3 bases and J by 6 bases, and 9 bases separated the two germline ends. The germline V gene encodes CDR1 PRHDT and CDR2 FYEKMQ (reference sequence). In DNA, the CDR3 is TGTGCCAGCAGCTTTCCGGAAAAAAACACCATATATTTT. Amino acids: CASSFPEKNTIYF.

The chain's CDR3 is CASSFGTFGYTF. In nucleotides, the CDR3 is TGTGCCAGTAGTTTCGGGACATTTGGCTACACCTTC. This chain links TRBV19 with TRBJ1-2, with D possibly TRBD1 on 6 matching bases. Germline CDR1 is LNHDA and CDR2 is SQIVND (reference sequence). V lost 5 bases and J lost 7, with 11 bases in between. The CDR3 is 12 residues long.